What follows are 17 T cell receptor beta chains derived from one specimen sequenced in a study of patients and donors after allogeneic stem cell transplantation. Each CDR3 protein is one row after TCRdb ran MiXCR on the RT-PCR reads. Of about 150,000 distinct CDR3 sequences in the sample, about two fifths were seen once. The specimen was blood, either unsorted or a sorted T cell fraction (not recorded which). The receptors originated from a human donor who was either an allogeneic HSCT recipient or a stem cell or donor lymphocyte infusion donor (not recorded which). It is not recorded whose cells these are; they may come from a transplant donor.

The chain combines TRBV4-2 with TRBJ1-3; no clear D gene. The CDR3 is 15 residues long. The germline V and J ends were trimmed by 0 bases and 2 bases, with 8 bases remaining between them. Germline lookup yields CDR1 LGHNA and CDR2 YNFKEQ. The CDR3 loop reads CASSQDRRAGNTIYF. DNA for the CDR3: TGTGCCAGCAGCCAAGATAGAAGGGCTGGAAACACCATATATTTT.

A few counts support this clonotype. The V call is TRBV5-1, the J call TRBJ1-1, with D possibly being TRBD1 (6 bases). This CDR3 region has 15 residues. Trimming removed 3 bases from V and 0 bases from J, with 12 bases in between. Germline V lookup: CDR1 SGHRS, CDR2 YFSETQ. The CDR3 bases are TGCGCCAGCAGCTGGACCCGGGGGCTGAACACTGAAGCTTTCTTT. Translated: CASSWTRGLNTEAFF.

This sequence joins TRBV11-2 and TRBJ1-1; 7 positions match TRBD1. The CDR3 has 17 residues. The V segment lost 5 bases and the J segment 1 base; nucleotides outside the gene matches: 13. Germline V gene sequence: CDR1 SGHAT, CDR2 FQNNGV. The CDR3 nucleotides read TGTGCCAGCAGCCGTCTAACAGGGGTGGAAAGGAACACTGAAGCTTTCTTT. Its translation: CASSRLTGVERNTEAFF.

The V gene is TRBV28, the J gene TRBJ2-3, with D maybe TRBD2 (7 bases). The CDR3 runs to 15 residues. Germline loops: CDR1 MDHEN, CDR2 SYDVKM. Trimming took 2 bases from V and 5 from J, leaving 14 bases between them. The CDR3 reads CASSLRGGQGDTQYF. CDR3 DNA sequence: TGTGCCAGCAGTTTAAGGGGGGGCCAGGGAGATACGCAGTATTTT.

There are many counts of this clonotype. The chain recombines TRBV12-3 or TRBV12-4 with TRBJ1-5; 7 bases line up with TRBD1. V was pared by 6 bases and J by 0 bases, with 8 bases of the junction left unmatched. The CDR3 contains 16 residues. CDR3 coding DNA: TGTGCCAGCAGCCAGGGACAGCTCTATAGCAATCAGCCCCAGCATTTT. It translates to CASSQGQLYSNQPQHF.

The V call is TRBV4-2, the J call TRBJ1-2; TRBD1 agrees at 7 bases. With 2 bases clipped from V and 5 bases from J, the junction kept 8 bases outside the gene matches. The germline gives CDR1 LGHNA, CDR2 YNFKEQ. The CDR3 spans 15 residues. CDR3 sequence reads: CASSQPGTALYGYTF. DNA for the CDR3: TGTGCCAGCAGCCAACCCGGGACAGCACTTTATGGCTACACCTTC.

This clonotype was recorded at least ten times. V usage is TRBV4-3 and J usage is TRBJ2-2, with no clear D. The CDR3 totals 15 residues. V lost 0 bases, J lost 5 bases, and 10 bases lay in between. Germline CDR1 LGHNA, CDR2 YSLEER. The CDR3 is CASSQDIWFTGELFF. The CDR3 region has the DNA TGCGCCAGCAGCCAAGATATTTGGTTTACCGGGGAGCTGTTTTTT.

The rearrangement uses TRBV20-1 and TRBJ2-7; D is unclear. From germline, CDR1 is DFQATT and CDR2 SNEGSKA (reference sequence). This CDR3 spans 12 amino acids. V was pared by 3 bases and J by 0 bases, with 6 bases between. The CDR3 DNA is TGCAGTGCTAGCGCAGTCTCCTACGAGCAGTACTTC. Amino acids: CSASAVSYEQYF.

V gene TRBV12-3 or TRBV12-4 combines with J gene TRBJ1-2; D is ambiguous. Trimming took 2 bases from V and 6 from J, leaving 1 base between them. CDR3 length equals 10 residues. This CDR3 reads CASSLNGYTF. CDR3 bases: TGTGCCAGCAGTTTAAATGGCTACACCTTC.

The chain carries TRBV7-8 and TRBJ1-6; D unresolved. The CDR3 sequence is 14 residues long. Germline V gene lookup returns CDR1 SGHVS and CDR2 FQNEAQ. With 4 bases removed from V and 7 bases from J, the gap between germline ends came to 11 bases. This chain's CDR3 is CASSYQARNSPLHF. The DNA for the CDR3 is TGTGCCAGCAGCTATCAGGCTCGAAATTCACCCCTCCACTTT. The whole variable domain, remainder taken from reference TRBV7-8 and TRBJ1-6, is GAGVSQSPRYKVAKRGQDVALRCDPISGHVSLFWYQQALGQGPEFLTYFQNEAQLDKSGLPSDRFFAERPEGSVSTLKIQRTQQEDSAVYLCASSYQARNSPLHFGNGTRLTVT.

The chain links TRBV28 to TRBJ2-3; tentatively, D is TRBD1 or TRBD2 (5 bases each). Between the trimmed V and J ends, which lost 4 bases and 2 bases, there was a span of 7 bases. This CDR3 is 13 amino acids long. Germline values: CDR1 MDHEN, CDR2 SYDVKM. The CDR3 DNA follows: TGTGCCAGCAGTTCCGGGACCACAGATACGCAGTATTTT. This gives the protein CASSSGTTDTQYF.

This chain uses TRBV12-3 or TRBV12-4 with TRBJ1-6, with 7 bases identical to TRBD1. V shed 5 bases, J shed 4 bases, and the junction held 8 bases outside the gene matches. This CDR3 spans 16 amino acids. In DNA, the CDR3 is TGTGCCAGCAGTCCAAACCCGGACAGGTATAATTCACCCCTCCACTTT. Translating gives CASSPNPDRYNSPLHF.

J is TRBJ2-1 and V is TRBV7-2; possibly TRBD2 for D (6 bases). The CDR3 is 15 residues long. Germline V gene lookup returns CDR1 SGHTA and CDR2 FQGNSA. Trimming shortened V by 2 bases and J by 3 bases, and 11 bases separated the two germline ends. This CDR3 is CASSLSGGDYNEQFF. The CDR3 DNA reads TGTGCCAGCAGCTTATCAGGAGGGGACTACAATGAGCAGTTCTTC.

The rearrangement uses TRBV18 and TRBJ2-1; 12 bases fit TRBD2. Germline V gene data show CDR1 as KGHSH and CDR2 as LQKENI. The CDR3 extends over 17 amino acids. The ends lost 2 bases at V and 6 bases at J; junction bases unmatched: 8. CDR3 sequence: CASSPTLAGGTGNEQFF. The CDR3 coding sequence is TGTGCCAGCTCACCAACCCTAGCGGGGGGGACGGGCAATGAGCAGTTCTTC.

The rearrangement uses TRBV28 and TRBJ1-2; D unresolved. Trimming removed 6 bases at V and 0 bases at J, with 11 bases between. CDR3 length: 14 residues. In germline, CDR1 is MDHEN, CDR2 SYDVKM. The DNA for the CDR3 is TGTGCCAGCAGCCGCCGGGCAGCTAACTATGGCTACACCTTC. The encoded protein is CASSRRAANYGYTF.

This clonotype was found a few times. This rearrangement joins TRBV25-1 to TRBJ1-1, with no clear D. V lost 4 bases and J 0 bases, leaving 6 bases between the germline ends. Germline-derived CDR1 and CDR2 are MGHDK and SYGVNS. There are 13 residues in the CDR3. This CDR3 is CASSAQLNTEAFF. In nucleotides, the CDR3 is TGTGCCAGCAGTGCCCAGTTGAACACTGAAGCTTTCTTT.

Written as DNA, the CDR3 is TGTGCCAGCAGCGTAATTGCTAGCGAGCTTTCTCACAATGAGCAGTTCTTC. Translation: CASSVIASELSHNEQFF. This chain uses TRBV9 with TRBJ2-1, with a weak D call TRBD2 (6 bases). Deletions cut 1 base from V and 5 bases from J, with 19 bases between. This CDR3 has 17 residues. From germline, CDR1 is SGDLS and CDR2 YYNGEE.